This paragraph covers one T cell receptor beta chain sequence. The antigen is undetermined. This entry is derived from a study of T cells in Graves' hyperthyroidism and ophthalmopathy. Study-wide background: The blood sample was taken at first diagnosis, before treatment began.

Amplification yielded TCR beta CDR3 regions, with RNA transcripts as the source. First-round RT-PCR targeting the TCR CDR3 was performed with the HTBI primer set. TCRdb processed the multiplex PCR reads anew with MiXCR; each CDR3 protein has one entry. The table lists 550,000 to 800,000 distinct CDR3 sequences, 15% to 20% of them singletons. Germline V lookup: CDR1 MNHNS, CDR2 SASEGT. The CDR3 extends over 13 amino acids. Trimming removed 6 bases at V and 7 bases at J, with 13 bases between. Diagnosis relied on clinical symptoms, serum thyroxine and TRAb, thyroid ultrasound and orbital computed tomography. Study results and limitations: Ophthalmopathy was model-predicted a median about 7.1 months pre-onset.

Material: blood. The TCR was taken from a man in his fifties or sixties with Graves' hyperthyroidism. This chain links TRBV6-1 with TRBJ1-5; D remains unclear. The CDR3 nucleotides are TGTGCCAGCAGGGCTTGGGAAGGACAGCCCCAGCATTTT. It translates to CASRAWEGQPQHF.